This T cell receptor (beta chain) originates from a study of shared clonotypes between healthy human individuals (TCRdb year 2020). Background for the entire study: The cohort comprised a couple of women and a few men aged 18 to 49 years. For each donor, three plates each were used for CD4 naive and CD4 memory, two plates were used for CD8 naive, and one plate was used for CD8 memory. To estimate repertoire size and how much clonotypes are shared between individuals, the study performed deep sequencing of blood TCR repertoires from a handful of healthy adults. To increase sequencing depth and limit assay-specific biases, TCR repertoire library preparation and sequencing were carried out by different laboratories using diverse techniques. Each donor's leukapheresis produced roughly between roughly 0.94 and 9.5 billion PBMCs.

CD8 naive samples consisted of CD45RO-negative cells that were positively selected for CCR7, yielding a CD45RA+CCR7+ population without TemRA cells. Donors were healthy HIV-negative adults with no recently reported acute infections or vaccinations. All donors were Caucasian adults living in Nashville, Tennessee, USA. Blood was collected by leukapheresis, and PBMCs were isolated by Ficoll-Histopaque density gradient centrifugation and then cryopreserved in liquid nitrogen vapor phase. Purity and quantity of every magnetically sorted T cell population were checked by analytical flow cytometry. From each sorted fraction, genomic DNA was isolated and quantified by UV absorbance on a Nanodrop 2000c. TCR CDR3 regions were amplified from genomic DNA by multiplex PCR using the deep immunoSEQ assay. Genomic DNA extracted from each cell subset was distributed evenly over all wells of several immunoSEQ 96-well plates, and each plate served as one replicate. Each replicate PCR for sorted subsets received roughly 0.2 ug genomic DNA, equal to some 32,000 T cell genomes. Purified libraries were measured with a Qubit 3.0 fluorometer, size-checked on a Bioanalyzer 2100, and measured again with the KAPA Library Quantification kit. Every immunoSEQ 96-well plate was sequenced on a dedicated single-read 150-cycle Illumina NextSeq 550 flow cell. In the source study's methods: Because the immunoSEQ output held only junctional sequences and lacked quality scores, the filtering could not match the filtering applied to full-length reads. To assign V/J genes and CDR3, sequences were annotated against IMGT germline references using PyIR, a Python wrapper for IgBLAST v1.9. Reads were filtered out if the reads had weak V/J assignments (E-value above 1e-6), no CDR3, stop codons, out-of-frame junctions, or ambiguous translated residues. V3J clonotypes were defined by identical inferred V gene, J gene, and CDR3 amino acid sequence. To compute the percentage overlap between repertoires, the number of shared unique clonotypes was divided by the size of the smaller repertoire. Repertoire richness was assessed with RTK rarefaction, the Chao1 estimator, and Recon v2.1 estimates of unobserved clonotypes. OLGA was used to compute generation probabilities for all TCRbeta clonotypes that the gDNA method yielded from several donors. Imported from immuneACCESS, the table was reduced by TCRdb to in-frame sequences with V and J called. These copies leave out some clones; in studies compared against another copy, an unresolved V gene accounts for under half, and the cause of the remainder is not known. That table is the source of V, J and clone size, and D and trimming were worked out from the DNA. The sample profile shows hundreds of thousands of clones; about 96% of them were found once. In total, the top ten clones hold around 0.1% of the sample.

General findings and caveats noted by the study authors: Rarefaction of sorted-subset datasets indicated incomplete sequencing despite the large sequencing depth. Compared with non-shared clonotypes, the clonotypes found in all four sorted-subset donors had higher generation probabilities. Naive subsets generally had larger estimated clonotype richness than memory subsets did. About 5% of naive CD4, 3.5% of naive CD8, approximately 2% of memory CD4, and around 0.4% of memory CD8 clonotypes were shared across a few donors. The small number of donors limited the genetic and exposure-history diversity represented. Pairwise subsampling led to the expectation that sequencing depth would affect the degree of clonotype sharing among donors. Sampling was restricted to blood, and TCR repertoires in tissue are likely to differ from TCR repertoires in blood.

Comments on this clone: This receptor's antigen is unknown. No per-base quality is available; no much larger clone lies one base away.

Trimming leaves V shorter by 1 base and J shorter by 2 bases, with the junction holding 11 bases beyond the gene matches. The CDR3 covers 18 residues, taking in both the cysteine and the phenylalanine. CDR3 DNA only is kept here, 54 bases in frame from base 1. Sequences MGHRA (CDR1) and YSYEKL (CDR2) are obtained from the germline V gene. This clonotype was sampled from a woman aged 25 to 39 in good health. Sequences were obtained from naive CD8+ T cells sorted from blood. What this sample's cell subset or site label stands for: CD45RA+CCR7+. The sequence links TRBV4-1 to TRBJ2-1, with 7 bases matching TRBD2. The CDR3 sequence is CASSQGWPLAAAYNEQFF. The DNA reads TGCGCCAGCAGCCAAGGTTGGCCGCTAGCGGCGGCCTACAATGAGCAGTTCTTC.